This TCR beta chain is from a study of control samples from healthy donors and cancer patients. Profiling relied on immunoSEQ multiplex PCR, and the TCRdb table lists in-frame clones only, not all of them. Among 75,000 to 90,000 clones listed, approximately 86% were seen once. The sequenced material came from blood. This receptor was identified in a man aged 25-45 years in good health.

CDR3 DNA: TGTGCCAGCAGCTTAGTAGGGGGGGACACCGGGGAGCTGTTTTTT. This codes for CASSLVGGDTGELFF. V is TRBV7-8 and J is TRBJ2-2; perhaps TRBD2 as D (7 bases). Germline loops: CDR1 SGHVS, CDR2 FQNEAQ. V was shortened by 1 base and J by 3 bases, with 9 bases between the two germline ends. The CDR3 is 15 residues long.